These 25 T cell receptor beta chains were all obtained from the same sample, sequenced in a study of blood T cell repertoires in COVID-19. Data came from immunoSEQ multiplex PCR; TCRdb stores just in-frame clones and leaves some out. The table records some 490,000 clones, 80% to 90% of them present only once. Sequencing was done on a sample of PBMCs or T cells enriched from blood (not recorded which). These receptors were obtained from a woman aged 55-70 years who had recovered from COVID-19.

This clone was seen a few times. CDR3 in amino acids: CAYRQGGNTEAFF. CDR3 DNA sequence: TGTGCCTACCGACAGGGGGGGAACACTGAAGCTTTCTTT. The chain joins TRBV30 to TRBJ1-1; 9 nucleotides agree with TRBD1. Germline CDR1 is GTSNPN and CDR2 is SVGIG (reference sequence). This CDR3 contains 13 residues. With V trimmed by 7 bases and J by 1 base, 4 bases remained unmatched.

The CDR3 loop is CASSQVSGTEAFF. The CDR3 DNA reads TGTGCCAGCAGCCAGGTTAGTGGCACTGAAGCTTTCTTT. The chain is built from TRBV3-1 (or the pseudogene TRBV3-2) and TRBJ1-1, with D uncertain. CDR1 is LGHDT, CDR2 YNNKEL, per germline (reference sequence). The ends were cut back, 3 bases at V and 4 bases at J, with 9 bases in the middle. The CDR3 totals 13 residues.

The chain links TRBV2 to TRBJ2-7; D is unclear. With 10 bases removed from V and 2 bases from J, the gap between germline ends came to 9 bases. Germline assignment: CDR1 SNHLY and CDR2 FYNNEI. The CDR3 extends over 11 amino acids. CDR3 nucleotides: TGTGCCATCCTAACCCCCTACGAGCAGTACTTC. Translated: CAILTPYEQYF.

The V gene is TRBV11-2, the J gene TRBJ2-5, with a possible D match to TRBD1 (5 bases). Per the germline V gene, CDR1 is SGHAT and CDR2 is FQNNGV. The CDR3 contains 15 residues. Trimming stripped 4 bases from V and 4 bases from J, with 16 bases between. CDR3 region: CASSSAGWVGETQYF. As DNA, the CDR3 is TGTGCCAGCAGCTCCGCAGGGTGGGTGGGAGAGACCCAGTACTTC.

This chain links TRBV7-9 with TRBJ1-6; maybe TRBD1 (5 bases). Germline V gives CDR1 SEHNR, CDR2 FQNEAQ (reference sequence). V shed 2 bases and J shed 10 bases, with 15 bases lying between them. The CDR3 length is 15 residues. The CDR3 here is CASSLMVQGKSPLHF. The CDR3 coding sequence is TGTGCCAGCAGCTTAATGGTGCAGGGCAAATCACCCCTCCACTTT. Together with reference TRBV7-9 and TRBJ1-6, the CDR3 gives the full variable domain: DTGVSQNPRHKITKRGQNVTFRCDPISEHNRLYWYRQTLGQGPEFLTYFQNEAQLEKSRLLSDRFSAERPKGSFSTLEIQRTEQGDSAMYLCASSLMVQGKSPLHFGNGTRLTVT.

The chain's CDR3 is CASSPSRSGANVLTF. DNA for the CDR3: TGTGCCAGCAGCCCCTCCCGCTCTGGGGCCAACGTCCTGACTTTC. The V gene is TRBV28, the J gene TRBJ2-6; D is undetermined. The germline V gene encodes CDR1 MDHEN and CDR2 SYDVKM. The V gene lost 6 bases and the J gene lost 0 bases, with 9 bases spanning the gap. The CDR3 length is 15 residues.

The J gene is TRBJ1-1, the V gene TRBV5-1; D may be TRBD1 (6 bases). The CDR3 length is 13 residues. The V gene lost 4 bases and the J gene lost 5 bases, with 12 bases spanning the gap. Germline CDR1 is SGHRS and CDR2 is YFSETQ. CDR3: CASSGRGGTEAFF. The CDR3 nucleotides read TGCGCCAGCAGCGGCAGGGGAGGGACTGAAGCTTTCTTT.

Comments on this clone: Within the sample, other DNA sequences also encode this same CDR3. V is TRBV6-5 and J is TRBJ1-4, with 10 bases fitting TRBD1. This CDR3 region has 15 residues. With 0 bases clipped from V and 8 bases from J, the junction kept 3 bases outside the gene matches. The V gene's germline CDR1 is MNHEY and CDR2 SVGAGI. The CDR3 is CASSYSGTGDEKLFF. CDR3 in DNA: TGTGCCAGCAGTTACTCCGGGACAGGGGACGAAAAACTGTTTTTT.

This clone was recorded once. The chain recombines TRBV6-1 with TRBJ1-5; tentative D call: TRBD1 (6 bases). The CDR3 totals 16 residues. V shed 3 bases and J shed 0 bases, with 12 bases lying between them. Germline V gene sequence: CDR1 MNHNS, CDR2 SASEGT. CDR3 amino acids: CASSEDRQYSNQPQHF. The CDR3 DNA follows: TGTGCCAGCAGTGAGGACAGACAATATAGCAATCAGCCCCAGCATTTT.

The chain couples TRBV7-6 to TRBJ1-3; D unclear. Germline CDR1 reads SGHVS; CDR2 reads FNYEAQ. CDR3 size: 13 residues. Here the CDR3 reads CATTGPSGNTIYF. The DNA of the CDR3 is TGTGCAACGACGGGTCCCTCTGGAAACACCATATATTTT.

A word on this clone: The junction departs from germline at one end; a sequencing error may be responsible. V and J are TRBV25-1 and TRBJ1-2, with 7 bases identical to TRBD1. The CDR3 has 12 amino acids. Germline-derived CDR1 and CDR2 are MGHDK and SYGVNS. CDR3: CASSRGETGPHF. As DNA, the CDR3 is TGTGCCAGCAGTAGGGGGGAGACAGGGCCCCACTTC.

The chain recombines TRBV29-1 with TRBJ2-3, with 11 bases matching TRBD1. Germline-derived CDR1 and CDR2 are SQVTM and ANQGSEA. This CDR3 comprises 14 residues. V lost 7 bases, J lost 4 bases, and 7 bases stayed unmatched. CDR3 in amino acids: CSATGQGGADTQYF. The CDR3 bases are TGCAGCGCTACGGGACAGGGGGGGGCAGATACGCAGTATTTT.

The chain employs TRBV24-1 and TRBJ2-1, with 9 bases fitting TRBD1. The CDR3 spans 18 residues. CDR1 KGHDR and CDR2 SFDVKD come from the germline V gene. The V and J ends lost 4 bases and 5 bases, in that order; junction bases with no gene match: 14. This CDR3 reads CATSEPGQGGLIHNEQFF. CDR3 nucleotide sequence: TGTGCCACCAGTGAACCGGGACAGGGCGGGCTCATCCACAATGAGCAGTTCTTC.

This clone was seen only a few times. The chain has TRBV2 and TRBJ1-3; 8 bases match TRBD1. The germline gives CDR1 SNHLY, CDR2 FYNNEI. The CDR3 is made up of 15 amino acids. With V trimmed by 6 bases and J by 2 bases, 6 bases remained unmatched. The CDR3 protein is CASSQDRGAGNTIYF. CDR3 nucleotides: TGTGCCAGCAGCCAAGACAGGGGCGCTGGAAACACCATATATTTT.

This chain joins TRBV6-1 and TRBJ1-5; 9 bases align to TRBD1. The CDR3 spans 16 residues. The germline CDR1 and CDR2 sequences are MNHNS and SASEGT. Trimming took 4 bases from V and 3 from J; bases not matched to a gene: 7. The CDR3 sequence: CASSARTGALNQPQHF. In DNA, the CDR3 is TGTGCCAGCAGTGCCCGGACAGGGGCCCTCAATCAGCCCCAGCATTTT.

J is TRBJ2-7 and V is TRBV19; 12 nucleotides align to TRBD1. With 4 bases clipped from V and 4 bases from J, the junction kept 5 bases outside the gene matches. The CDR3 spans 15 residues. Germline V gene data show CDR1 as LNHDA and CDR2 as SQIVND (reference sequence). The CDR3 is CASSTGTGGVYEQYF. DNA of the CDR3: TGTGCCAGTAGTACCGGGACAGGGGGCGTGTACGAGCAGTACTTC.

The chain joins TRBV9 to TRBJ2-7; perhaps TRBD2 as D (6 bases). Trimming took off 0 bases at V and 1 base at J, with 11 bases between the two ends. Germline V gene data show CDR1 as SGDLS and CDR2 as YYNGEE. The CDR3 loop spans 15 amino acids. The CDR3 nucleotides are TGTGCCAGCAGCGTAGGTAAGGGACTTTCCTACGAGCAGTACTTC. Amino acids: CASSVGKGLSYEQYF.

Here the CDR3 DNA reads TGTGCCAGCTCACCTGATAAGGGGCGCGGACGGACTGAAGCTTTCTTT. Its translation: CASSPDKGRGRTEAFF. This chain connects TRBV18 to TRBJ1-1; D may be TRBD1 (5 bases). V was trimmed by 3 bases and J by 5 bases, leaving 19 bases between them. The germline gives CDR1 KGHSH, CDR2 LQKENI. The CDR3 is made up of 16 amino acids.

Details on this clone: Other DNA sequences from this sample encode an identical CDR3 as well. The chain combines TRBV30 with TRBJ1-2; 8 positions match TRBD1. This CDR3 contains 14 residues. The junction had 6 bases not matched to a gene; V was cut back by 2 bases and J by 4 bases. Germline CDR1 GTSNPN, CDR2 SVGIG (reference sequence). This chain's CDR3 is CAWSPGQGFYGYTF. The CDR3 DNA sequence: TGTGCCTGGAGTCCAGGACAGGGTTTCTATGGCTACACCTTC.

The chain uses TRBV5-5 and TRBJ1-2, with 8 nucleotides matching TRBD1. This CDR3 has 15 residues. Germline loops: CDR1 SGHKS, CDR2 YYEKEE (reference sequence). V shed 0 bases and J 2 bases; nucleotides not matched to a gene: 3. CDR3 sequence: CASSLEGTGNYGYTF. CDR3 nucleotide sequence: TGTGCCAGCAGCTTGGAAGGGACAGGCAACTATGGCTACACCTTC.

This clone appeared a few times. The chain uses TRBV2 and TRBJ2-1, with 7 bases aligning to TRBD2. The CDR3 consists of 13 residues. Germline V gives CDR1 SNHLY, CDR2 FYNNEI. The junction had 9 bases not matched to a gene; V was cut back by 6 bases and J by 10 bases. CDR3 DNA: TGTGCCAGCAGCAGACCTAGCGGTGGGGAGCAGTTCTTC. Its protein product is CASSRPSGGEQFF.

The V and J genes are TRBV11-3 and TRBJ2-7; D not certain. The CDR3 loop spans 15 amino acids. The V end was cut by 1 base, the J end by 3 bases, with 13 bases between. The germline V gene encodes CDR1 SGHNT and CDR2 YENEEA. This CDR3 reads CASSLVRVGGYEQYV. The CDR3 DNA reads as TGTGCCAGCAGCTTAGTCCGAGTAGGCGGCTACGAGCAGTACGTC.

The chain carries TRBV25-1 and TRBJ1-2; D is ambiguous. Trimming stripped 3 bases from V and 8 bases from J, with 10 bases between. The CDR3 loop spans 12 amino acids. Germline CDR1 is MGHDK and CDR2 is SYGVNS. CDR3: CASSDSAVGYTF. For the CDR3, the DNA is TGTGCCAGCAGTGATAGTGCGGTCGGCTACACCTTC.

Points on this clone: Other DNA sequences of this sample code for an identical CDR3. CDR3 protein: CASSLEGGSNQPQHF. CDR3 in DNA: TGCGCCAGCAGCTTGGAGGGAGGGAGCAATCAGCCCCAGCATTTT. The genes are TRBV5-1 and TRBJ1-5; D remains unclear. The length of the CDR3 is 15 residues. The germline V gene encodes CDR1 SGHRS and CDR2 YFSETQ. Trimming left V 0 bases short and J 1 base short, with 8 bases between.

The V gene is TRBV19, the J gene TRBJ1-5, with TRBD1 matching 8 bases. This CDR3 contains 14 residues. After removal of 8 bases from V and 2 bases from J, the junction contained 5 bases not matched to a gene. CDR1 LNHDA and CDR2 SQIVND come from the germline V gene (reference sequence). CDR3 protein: CASSDRGGNQPQHF. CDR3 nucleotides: TGTGCCAGTTCCGACAGGGGAGGCAATCAGCCCCAGCATTTT.